The 30 T cell receptor beta chains given below trace back to one sample, sequenced in a study of blood T cell repertoires in COVID-19 (dated by TCRdb to the early 2020s). The library was produced with the immunoSEQ multiplex PCR assay. TCRdb holds this immuneACCESS table with in-frame rearrangements only. Some clones are missing; in checked studies, unresolved V genes explain under half, and the rest has no known cause. A total of roughly 250,000 clones appear in this sample, less than 90% of them only once. The ten most abundant clones make up 3% of the sample. The sequenced sample was PBMCs or T cells enriched from blood (not recorded which). The source is a woman in her 50s who had recovered from COVID-19.

The chain couples TRBV7-2 to TRBJ1-2, with D tentatively TRBD1 (6 bases). The germline CDR1 and CDR2 sequences are SGHTA and FQGNSA. The CDR3 sequence is 17 residues long. V lost 1 base, J lost 3 bases, and 18 bases lay in between. The CDR3 DNA sequence: TGTGCCAGCAGCTTAGTTCAAGGCCAGGGGACACACTATGGCTACACCTTC. Residues: CASSLVQGQGTHYGYTF.

This clone appeared a few times. The chain carries TRBV7-2 and TRBJ1-1, with D possibly matching TRBD1 (6 bases). The length of the CDR3 is 15 residues. The V gene lost 5 bases and the J gene lost 6 bases, with 19 bases spanning the gap. Germline CDR1 reads SGHTA; CDR2 reads FQGNSA. The CDR3 loop reads CASSPDRGGAAEAFF. CDR3 coding DNA: TGTGCCAGCAGCCCGGACCGTGGGGGGGCCGCTGAAGCTTTCTTT. Full variable domain (rest looked up from reference TRBV7-2 and TRBJ1-1): GAGVSQSPSNKVTEKGKDVELRCDPISGHTALYWYRQSLGQGLEFLIYFQGNSAPDKSGLPSDRFSAERTGGSVSTLTIQRTQQEDSAVYLCASSPDRGGAAEAFFGQGTRLTVV.

The V call is TRBV10-3, the J call TRBJ1-2; D is undetermined. Germline V gene data show CDR1 as ENHRY and CDR2 as SYGVKD. The CDR3 has 13 residues. V was shortened by 2 bases and J by 3 bases, with 7 bases between the two germline ends. The CDR3 is CAISETTYYGYTF. The CDR3 DNA reads TGTGCCATCAGTGAGACAACCTACTATGGCTACACCTTC.

V is TRBV28 and J is TRBJ1-1, with 9 bases identical to TRBD1. The V segment lost 4 bases and the J segment 2 bases; nucleotides outside the gene matches: 8. The germline CDR1 and CDR2 sequences are MDHEN and SYDVKM. This CDR3 contains 16 residues. CDR3 loop: CASSSGTGQLNTEAFF. As DNA, the CDR3 is TGTGCCAGCAGTTCCGGGACAGGGCAACTCAACACTGAAGCTTTCTTT.

The V and J genes are TRBV15 and TRBJ1-3, with TRBD1 identical over 7 bases. The germline CDR1 and CDR2 sequences are LNHNV and YYDKDF (reference sequence). CDR3 length: 15 residues. With V trimmed by 4 bases and J by 1 base, 4 bases remained unmatched. In DNA, the CDR3 is TGTGCCACCAGCAAGAACAGGGGATCTGGAAACACCATATATTTT. It is translated as CATSKNRGSGNTIYF.

This chain links TRBV4-1 with TRBJ2-3; 7 nucleotides align to TRBD1. The germline V gene has CDR1 MGHRA and CDR2 YSYEKL. V was clipped by 3 bases and J by 2 bases; unmatched bases: 11. CDR3 length equals 17 residues. CDR3 DNA: TGCGCCAGCAGCCAGGTGAGAGGACAGGCTTACACAGATACGCAGTATTTT. Translating it yields CASSQVRGQAYTDTQYF.

The chain employs TRBV11-1 and TRBJ2-7; D not resolved. Per the germline V gene, CDR1 is SGHAT and CDR2 is FQDESV (reference sequence). The CDR3 totals 14 residues. V gave up 0 bases and J gave up 2 bases, with 8 bases separating them. CDR3 in amino acids: CASSLALVPYEQYF. CDR3 DNA sequence: TGTGCCAGCAGCTTAGCTCTAGTCCCCTACGAGCAGTACTTC.

The rearrangement links TRBV7-2 to TRBJ1-2, with 7 bases lining up with TRBD1. This CDR3 has 14 amino acids. Germline V gives CDR1 SGHTA, CDR2 FQGNSA. J was trimmed by 3 bases and V by 2 bases; bases with no gene match: 3. The CDR3 reads CASSLSGQYYGYTF. CDR3 DNA sequence: TGTGCCAGCAGCTTATCGGGACAGTACTATGGCTACACCTTC.

This clone came up once. This sequence joins TRBV6-5 and TRBJ2-7; perhaps TRBD2 as D (6 bases). V lost 0 bases, J lost 4 bases, and 10 bases lay in between. This CDR3 is built from 14 residues. Per the germline V gene, CDR1 is MNHEY and CDR2 is SVGAGI. CDR3 amino acids: CASSYSTSFYEQYF. The CDR3 DNA is TGTGCCAGCAGTTACTCGACTAGTTTTTACGAGCAGTACTTC.

The chain couples TRBV24-1 to TRBJ1-1; D possibly corresponds to TRBD1 (5 bases). This CDR3 has 14 residues. V lost 3 bases to trimming and J lost 8 bases, with 15 bases between them. Looked up from germline, CDR1 is KGHDR and CDR2 is SFDVKD. The CDR3 DNA reads as TGTGCCACCAGTGATACCCGTGGGGCAGAAGAAGCTTTCTTT. Its translation: CATSDTRGAEEAFF.

The chain joins TRBV5-6 to TRBJ2-1; possible D gene TRBD2, 6 bases. The ends were cut back, 0 bases at V and 1 base at J, with 20 bases in the middle. Germline V gene lookup returns CDR1 SGHDT and CDR2 YYEEEE. The CDR3 extends over 19 amino acids. The CDR3 reads CASSLGERGLRRSYNEQFF. In DNA form, the CDR3 reads TGTGCCAGCAGCTTGGGAGAGAGGGGACTCCGTCGGTCCTACAATGAGCAGTTCTTC. Filled out from reference TRBV5-6 and TRBJ2-1, the complete variable domain reads DAGVTQSPTHLIKTRGQQVTLRCSPKSGHDTVSWYQQALGQGPQFIFQYYEEEERQRGNFPDRFSGHQFPNYSSELNVNALLLGDSALYLCASSLGERGLRRSYNEQFFGPGTRLTVL.

This chain connects TRBV28 to TRBJ1-5; maybe TRBD1 (5 bases). The germline V gene has CDR1 MDHEN and CDR2 SYDVKM. CDR3 size: 14 residues. V was shortened by 3 bases and J by 7 bases, with 13 bases between the two germline ends. The CDR3 spells CASSFGGDGQPQHF. CDR3 sequence (DNA): TGTGCCAGCAGTTTTGGGGGGGACGGGCAGCCCCAGCATTTT.

The chain is built from TRBV13 and TRBJ2-3; 11 bases fit TRBD2. CDR3 length: 17 residues. Losses at the gene ends were 0 bases for V and 0 bases for J; bases not matched to a gene: 2. Germline assignment: CDR1 PRHDT and CDR2 FYEKMQ (reference sequence). The CDR3 DNA sequence: TGTGCCAGCAGCTTAGGACTAGCGGGAGCTAGCACAGATACGCAGTATTTT. This sequence encodes CASSLGLAGASTDTQYF.

The gene calls are TRBV25-1 and TRBJ2-1; 8 bases are a match to TRBD2. Trimming removed 2 bases from V and 5 bases from J; junction bases left unmatched: 5. This CDR3 has 15 amino acids. Germline V gives CDR1 MGHDK, CDR2 SYGVNS. The CDR3: CASSEAGGGNNEQFF. The CDR3 DNA follows: TGTGCCAGCAGTGAAGCCGGCGGGGGGAACAATGAGCAGTTCTTC. The full variable domain, with the rest looked up from reference TRBV25-1 and TRBJ2-1, is EADIYQTPRYLVIGTGKKITLECSQTMGHDKMYWYQQDPGMELHLIHYSYGVNSTEKGDLSSESTVSRIRTEHFPLTLESARPSHTSQYLCASSEAGGGNNEQFFGPGTRLTVL.

This chain uses TRBV12-3 or TRBV12-4 with TRBJ1-2, with 8 nucleotides matching TRBD1. The CDR3 contains 13 residues. The ends lost 7 bases at V and 7 bases at J; junction bases unmatched: 8. The CDR3 DNA reads as TGTGCCAGCACCATGACAGGGGCGGGTGGCTACACCTTC. It is translated as CASTMTGAGGYTF.

The chain carries TRBV19 and TRBJ1-1, with 7 bases aligning to TRBD1. J was trimmed by 0 bases and V by 5 bases; bases with no gene match: 3. The CDR3 runs 14 residues. The V gene's germline CDR1 is LNHDA and CDR2 SQIVND (reference sequence). The CDR3 nucleotides are TGTGCCAGTAGTCAACAGGGGTTGAACACTGAAGCTTTCTTT. Its translation is CASSQQGLNTEAFF.

The J gene is TRBJ2-1, the V gene TRBV9, with 10 bases lining up with TRBD2. Germline V gives CDR1 SGDLS, CDR2 YYNGEE. The V segment lost 3 bases and the J segment 7 bases; nucleotides outside the gene matches: 7. This CDR3 comprises 15 residues. The DNA for the CDR3 is TGTGCCAGCAGCGGGATTAGCGGGAGGAGGAATGAGCAGTTCTTC. As protein: CASSGISGRRNEQFF.

V is TRBV3-1 (or the pseudogene TRBV3-2) and J is TRBJ2-2; unclear D gene. V dropped 1 base and J dropped 3 bases, with 6 bases sitting between them. The CDR3 runs to 14 residues. The germline CDR1 and CDR2 sequences are LGHDT and YNNKEL (reference sequence). CDR3 loop: CASSQVSHTGELFF. DNA for the CDR3: TGTGCCAGCAGCCAAGTCTCCCACACCGGGGAGCTGTTTTTT.

Details on this clone: Other DNA sequences within the sample encode an identical CDR3. V is TRBV5-4 and J is TRBJ2-3; tentatively, D is TRBD2 (6 bases). Germline V CDR1 and CDR2: SGHNT, YYREEE (reference sequence). Trimming stripped 4 bases from V and 3 bases from J, with 24 bases between. This CDR3 contains 18 residues. This CDR3 reads CASSLKTSGRMGTDTQYF. CDR3 in DNA: TGTGCCAGCAGCCTTAAGACTAGTGGGAGGATGGGTACAGATACGCAGTATTTT.

CDR3 residues: CAWSVKTFGEKLFF. The CDR3 DNA is TGTGCCTGGAGTGTAAAGACATTCGGTGAAAAACTGTTTTTT. The chain combines TRBV30 with TRBJ1-4; D not resolved. Trimming stripped 0 bases from V and 7 bases from J, with 12 bases between. Germline-derived CDR1 and CDR2 are GTSNPN and SVGIG (reference sequence). The CDR3 has 14 residues.

The chain recombines TRBV7-9 with TRBJ2-1; a possible D gene is TRBD1 (6 bases). Trimming shortened V by 4 bases and J by 0 bases, and 16 bases separated the two germline ends. This CDR3 contains 17 residues. Germline CDR1 SEHNR, CDR2 FQNEAQ (reference sequence). In nucleotides, the CDR3 is TGTGCCAGCAGCTCCGACAGGTCCCAGAGCTCCTACAATGAGCAGTTCTTC. Translation: CASSSDRSQSSYNEQFF.

V usage is TRBV2 and J usage is TRBJ2-7, with 8 nucleotides matching TRBD1. V was pared by 5 bases and J by 2 bases, with 5 bases of the junction left unmatched. The germline CDR1 and CDR2 sequences are SNHLY and FYNNEI. The CDR3 covers 14 residues. The CDR3 region has the DNA TGTGCCAGCAGTTTGGACAGGGTGGCCTACGAGCAGTACTTC. This gives the protein CASSLDRVAYEQYF.

The chain carries TRBV5-1 and TRBJ2-1; 10 bases map to TRBD2. The germline CDR1 and CDR2 sequences are SGHRS and YFSETQ. Germline trimming cut 2 bases from V and 2 bases from J; bases unmatched to any gene: 1. CDR3 length: 15 residues. The CDR3 sequence is CASSLTSGTYNEQFF. The DNA for the CDR3 is TGCGCCAGCAGCTTAACTAGCGGGACCTACAATGAGCAGTTCTTC.

This clone has just a few counts. The V and J genes are TRBV5-1 and TRBJ2-1, with TRBD2 matching over 11 bases. The V gene end was trimmed by 4 bases and the J gene end by 5 bases; junction bases not matched to a gene: 8. This CDR3 has 16 residues. CDR1 and CDR2 (germline): SGHRS, YFSETQ. As DNA, the CDR3 is TGCGCCAGCAGCAAAGTAGCGGGAGGGCCCGACAATGAGCAGTTCTTC. Translating gives CASSKVAGGPDNEQFF.

This chain connects TRBV3-1 (or the pseudogene TRBV3-2) to TRBJ1-3; 10 bases match TRBD1. The ends lost 5 bases at V and 2 bases at J; junction bases unmatched: 3. Germline V gene sequence: CDR1 LGHDT, CDR2 YNNKEL (reference sequence). The CDR3 totals 15 residues. The CDR3 DNA reads TGTGCCAGCAGCGTCGGGACAGGGGCTGGAAACACCATATATTTT. This sequence encodes CASSVGTGAGNTIYF.

This clone appeared a few times. The chain links TRBV7-6 to TRBJ1-5; D uncertain. The CDR3 is 14 residues long. Between the trimmed V and J ends, which lost 1 base and 11 bases, there was a span of 15 bases. Germline V gene lookup returns CDR1 SGHVS and CDR2 FNYEAQ. Written as DNA, the CDR3 is TGTGCCAGCAGCTTAGAGCACGGGAGAGGGACCCAGCATTTT. This sequence encodes CASSLEHGRGTQHF. Combining the CDR3 with reference TRBV7-6 and TRBJ1-5 gives the whole variable domain GAGVSQSPRYKVTKRGQDVALRCDPISGHVSLYWYRQALGQGPEFLTYFNYEAQQDKSGLPNDRFSAERPEGSISTLTIQRTEQRDSAMYRCASSLEHGRGTQHFGDGTRLSIL.

The gene calls are TRBV7-3 and TRBJ2-7, with TRBD2 identical over 12 bases. The CDR3 totals 17 residues. With 1 base clipped from V and 1 base from J, the junction kept 5 bases outside the gene matches. Germline V gene sequence: CDR1 SGHTA, CDR2 FQGTGA. The CDR3 DNA sequence: TGTGCCAGCAGCTTAAGCCTAGCGGGAGGGCCTTCCTACGAGCAGTACTTC. Amino acids: CASSLSLAGGPSYEQYF.

This chain connects TRBV7-3 to TRBJ1-1; no firm D call. Germline CDR1 reads SGHTA; CDR2 reads FQGTGA. This CDR3 is 14 amino acids long. V shed 2 bases and J shed 1 base, with 8 bases lying between them. The CDR3 sequence is CASSLGSGNTEAFF. CDR3 nucleotide sequence: TGTGCCAGCAGCTTAGGAAGCGGGAACACTGAAGCTTTCTTT.

V usage is TRBV19 and J usage is TRBJ1-5, with a weak D call TRBD1 (6 bases). This CDR3 is 14 amino acids long. V lost 6 bases, J lost 4 bases, and 13 bases lay in between. Looked up from germline, CDR1 is LNHDA and CDR2 is SQIVND (reference sequence). DNA for the CDR3: TGTGCCAGTAGCGGGGACACGCTAAATCAGCCCCAGCATTTT. Its protein product is CASSGDTLNQPQHF.

This chain uses TRBV6-2 or TRBV6-3 with TRBJ2-1; TRBD2 agrees at 7 bases. V lost 4 bases, J lost 6 bases, and 6 bases stayed unmatched. The CDR3 contains 14 residues. The germline CDR1 and CDR2 sequences are MNHEY and SVGEGT. Here the CDR3 reads CASSLSGKPNEQFF. CDR3 bases: TGTGCCAGCAGTTTAAGCGGGAAGCCCAATGAGCAGTTCTTC.